These T cell receptor beta chains were read from a single sample in a study of blood T cell repertoires in COVID-19. Profiled with immunoSEQ multiplex PCR; TCRdb holds only in-frame clones, not every one. The sample has approximately 340,000 clones; approximately 82% are singletons. The sequenced material came from peripheral blood. The source of these receptors is a man aged 25 to 45 with active or convalescent COVID-19. The CDR3 runs from the conserved cysteine through the conserved F or W. Each record gives: D gene, J gene, clone size, V gene, CDR3 protein, CDR3 DNA. A D gene is named only where the DNA matches it firmly. A clone size is listed for some rows: how often the clone was seen (once, few, many), or a class if it is expanded.

d_gene: .; j_gene: TRBJ1-1; abundance: once; v_gene: TRBV20-1; CDR3aa: CSASRGWSDTEAFF; CDR3nt: TGCAGTGCTAGTAGGGGGTGGTCGGACACTGAAGCTTTCTTT
d_gene: TRBD1; j_gene: TRBJ2-1; abundance: .; v_gene: TRBV11-1; CDR3aa: CASSVGQSFNEQFF; CDR3nt: TGTGCCAGCAGCGTGGGACAGTCATTCAATGAGCAGTTCTTC
d_gene: .; j_gene: TRBJ2-7; abundance: .; v_gene: TRBV5-1; CDR3aa: CASSLGAAYEQYF; CDR3nt: TGCGCCAGCAGCTTGGGGGCAGCCTACGAGCAGTACTTC
d_gene: .; j_gene: TRBJ1-2; abundance: .; v_gene: TRBV24-1; CDR3aa: CATTPGVGYGYTF; CDR3nt: TGTGCCACCACCCCAGGGGTGGGCTATGGCTACACCTTC
d_gene: .; j_gene: TRBJ1-1; abundance: few; v_gene: TRBV18; CDR3aa: CASSPHQANTEAFF; CDR3nt: TGTGCCAGCTCACCTCATCAAGCGAACACTGAAGCTTTCTTT
d_gene: TRBD1; j_gene: TRBJ1-2; abundance: .; v_gene: TRBV6-2/TRBV6-3; CDR3aa: CASSDRGANYGYTF; CDR3nt: TGTGCCAGCAGTGACAGGGGGGCTAACTATGGCTACACCTTC
d_gene: .; j_gene: TRBJ2-4; abundance: .; v_gene: TRBV30; CDR3aa: CAWSATGRNIQYF; CDR3nt: TGTGCCTGGAGTGCCACAGGGAGAAACATTCAGTACTTC
d_gene: TRBD2; j_gene: TRBJ2-7; abundance: .; v_gene: TRBV6-5; CDR3aa: CASGKRGAYEQYF; CDR3nt: TGTGCCAGCGGGAAGCGGGGCGCCTACGAGCAGTACTTC
d_gene: TRBD2; j_gene: TRBJ2-7; abundance: .; v_gene: TRBV4-2; CDR3aa: CASSQLAGGSSYEQYF; CDR3nt: TGTGCCAGCAGCCAATTGGCGGGAGGGAGCTCCTACGAGCAGTACTTC
d_gene: .; j_gene: TRBJ2-1; abundance: .; v_gene: TRBV9; CDR3aa: CASSVEGGEYNEQFF; CDR3nt: TGTGCCAGCAGCGTAGAAGGGGGGGAATACAATGAGCAGTTCTTC
d_gene: TRBD2; j_gene: TRBJ2-3; abundance: .; v_gene: TRBV5-4; CDR3aa: CASSTGGGFDTQYF; CDR3nt: TGTGCCAGCAGTACGGGCGGGGGGTTTGATACGCAGTATTTT
d_gene: TRBD1; j_gene: TRBJ1-4; abundance: .; v_gene: TRBV11-2; CDR3aa: CASSLAWDRNEKLFF; CDR3nt: TGTGCCAGCAGCTTAGCCTGGGACAGAAATGAAAAACTGTTTTTT
d_gene: .; j_gene: TRBJ2-1; abundance: .; v_gene: TRBV7-9; CDR3aa: CASSLGARGTNEQFF; CDR3nt: TGTGCCAGCAGCTTAGGGGCACGGGGGACGAATGAGCAGTTCTTC
d_gene: .; j_gene: TRBJ2-1; abundance: .; v_gene: TRBV3-1/TRBV3-2; CDR3aa: CASSQLPGLYNEQFF; CDR3nt: TGTGCCAGCAGCCAGCTTCCGGGACTCTACAATGAGCAGTTCTTC